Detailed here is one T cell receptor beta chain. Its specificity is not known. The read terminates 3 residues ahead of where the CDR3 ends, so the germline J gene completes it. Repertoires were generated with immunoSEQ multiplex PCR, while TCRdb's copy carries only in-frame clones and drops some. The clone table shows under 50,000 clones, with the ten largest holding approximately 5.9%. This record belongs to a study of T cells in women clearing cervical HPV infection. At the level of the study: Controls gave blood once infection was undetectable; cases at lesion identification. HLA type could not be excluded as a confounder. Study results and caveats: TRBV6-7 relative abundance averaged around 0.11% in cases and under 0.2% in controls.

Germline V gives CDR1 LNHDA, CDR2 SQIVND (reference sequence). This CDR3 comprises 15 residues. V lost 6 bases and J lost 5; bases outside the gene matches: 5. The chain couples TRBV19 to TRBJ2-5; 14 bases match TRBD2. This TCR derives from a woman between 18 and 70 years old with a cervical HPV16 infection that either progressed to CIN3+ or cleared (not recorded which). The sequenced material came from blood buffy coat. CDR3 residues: CASRGTSGGGETQYF. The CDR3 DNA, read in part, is TGTGCCAGTAGGGGGACTAGCGGGGGAGGTGAGACC. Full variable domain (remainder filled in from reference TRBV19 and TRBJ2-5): DGGITQSPKYLFRKEGQNVTLSCEQNLNHDAMYWYRQDPGQGLRLIYYSQIVNDFQKGDIAEGYSVSREKKESFPLTVTSAQKNPTAFYLCASRGTSGGGETQYFGPGTRLLVL.